These 8 T cell receptor beta chains share one sample of origin, sequenced in a study of control samples from healthy donors and cancer patients. Repertoires were generated with immunoSEQ multiplex PCR, while TCRdb's copy carries only in-frame clones and drops some. The table shows approximately 190,000 clones, with roughly nine tenths occurring only once. The sequenced sample consisted of blood. These receptor sequences come from a man between 25 and 39 years old in good health.

The CDR3 nucleotides are TGTGCCATCGGAGACAGGGGGAGTGGGAATGAGCAGTTCTTC. This gives the protein CAIGDRGSGNEQFF. The gene calls are TRBV10-3 and TRBJ2-1, with 9 bases that match TRBD1. CDR3 size: 14 residues. Per germline, CDR1 ENHRY and CDR2 SYGVKD. V dropped 8 bases and J dropped 7; count of bases not matched to a gene: 9.

This rearrangement joins TRBV10-1 to TRBJ2-1; D perhaps matches TRBD1 (5 bases). The CDR3 has 16 amino acids. The germline V gene has CDR1 WNHNN and CDR2 SYGVQD (reference sequence). The ends were cut back, 3 bases at V and 0 bases at J, with 12 bases in the middle. CDR3 amino acids: CASSEKAGHSYNEQFF. Here the CDR3 DNA reads TGCGCCAGCAGTGAAAAGGCAGGGCACTCCTACAATGAGCAGTTCTTC.

The chain is built from TRBV5-5 and TRBJ2-3; TRBD2 might be the D (5 bases). Germline lookup yields CDR1 SGHKS and CDR2 YYEKEE (reference sequence). The length of the CDR3 is 14 residues. The V and J ends lost 1 base and 8 bases respectively, with 14 bases between them. CDR3 sequence (DNA): TGTGCCAGCAGCTTGACTAGATTCGGTGGTACGCAGTATTTT. This encodes CASSLTRFGGTQYF.

This chain joins TRBV19 and TRBJ1-1; D is ambiguous. Deletions cut 7 bases from V and 0 bases from J, with 9 bases between. The CDR3 has 13 amino acids. In germline, CDR1 is LNHDA, CDR2 SQIVND (reference sequence). The chain's CDR3 is CASKDPLNTEAFF. The CDR3 DNA follows: TGTGCCAGTAAAGACCCGTTGAACACTGAAGCTTTCTTT.

The chain links TRBV7-8 to TRBJ1-6, with D possibly TRBD1 on 5 matching bases. V lost 5 bases, J lost 6 bases, and 17 bases lay in between. The CDR3 has 16 amino acids. Looked up from germline, CDR1 is SGHVS and CDR2 is FQNEAQ. The CDR3 bases are TGTGCCAGCAGCCAGCCCGGTGGGGGTCGTAATTCACCCCTCCACTTT. Its translation is CASSQPGGGRNSPLHF.

The chain links TRBV6-5 to TRBJ2-7, with D maybe TRBD1 (5 bases). Per germline, CDR1 MNHEY and CDR2 SVGAGI. The CDR3 is 14 amino acids. V shed 6 bases and J shed 2 bases, with 14 bases lying between them. The CDR3 nucleotides read TGTGCCAGCAGATCCAGGGTAGGAACCTACGAGCAGTACTTC. Translation gives CASRSRVGTYEQYF.

This clone has a single count. This sequence joins TRBV7-9 and TRBJ1-2, with TRBD1 as a possible D gene (5 bases). V was pared by 4 bases and J by 2 bases, with 11 bases between. CDR3 length: 14 amino acids. Germline CDR1 and CDR2: SEHNR and FQNEAQ (reference sequence). The CDR3 coding sequence is TGTGCCAGCAGCTGGGGGGACGGGAACTATGGCTACACCTTC. As protein: CASSWGDGNYGYTF.

The genes are TRBV6-5 and TRBJ2-5; a weak D match, TRBD1 (6 bases). Trimming shortened V by 6 bases and J by 1 base, and 12 bases separated the two germline ends. The CDR3 runs 14 residues. CDR1 and CDR2 from the germline V gene are MNHEY and SVGAGI. DNA for the CDR3: TGTGCCAGCAGCCTACGGGACACCCAAGAGACCCAGTACTTC. It yields the protein CASSLRDTQETQYF.